This TCR beta chain was found in a study of blood T cell repertoires in COVID-19. Overall study context: Samples came from the United States, Italy and Spain, spanning acute and convalescent COVID-19.

The table came from immunoSEQ multiplex PCR; TCRdb's copy has only in-frame clones and leaves some out. The sample holds some 70,000 clones; 79% are singletons and the top ten take approximately 10%. The V end was cut by 6 bases, the J end by 2 bases, with 13 bases between. This CDR3 comprises 15 residues. In germline, CDR1 is MNHEY, CDR2 SVGAGI. The TCR was taken from a woman between 50 and 59 years old with acute or convalescent COVID-19. The chain joins TRBV6-5 to TRBJ1-4; D perhaps matches TRBD1 (5 bases). Sequenced: peripheral blood. CDR3 in amino acids: CASSLSTATNEKLFF. CDR3 in DNA: TGTGCCAGCAGCCTATCGACAGCCACTAATGAAAAACTGTTTTTT.